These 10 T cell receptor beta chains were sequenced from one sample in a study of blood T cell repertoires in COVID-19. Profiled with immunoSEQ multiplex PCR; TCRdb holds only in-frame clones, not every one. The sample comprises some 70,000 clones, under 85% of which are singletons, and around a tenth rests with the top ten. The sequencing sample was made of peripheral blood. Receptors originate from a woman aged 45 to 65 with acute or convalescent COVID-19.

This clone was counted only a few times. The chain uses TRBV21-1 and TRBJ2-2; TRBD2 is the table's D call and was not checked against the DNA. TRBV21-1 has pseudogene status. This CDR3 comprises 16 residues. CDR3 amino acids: CASSKEGAASTGELFF. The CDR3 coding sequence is TGTGCCAGCAGCAAAGAGGGAGCCGCGAGCACCGGGGAGCTGTTTTTT.

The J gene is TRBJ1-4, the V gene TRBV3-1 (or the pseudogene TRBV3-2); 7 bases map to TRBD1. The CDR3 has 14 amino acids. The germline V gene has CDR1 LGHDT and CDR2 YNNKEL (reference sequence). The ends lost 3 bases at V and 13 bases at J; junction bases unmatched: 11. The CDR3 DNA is TGTGCCAGCAGCCAGGGCCAGGACAGGCTCGGACTGTTTTTT. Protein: CASSQGQDRLGLFF.

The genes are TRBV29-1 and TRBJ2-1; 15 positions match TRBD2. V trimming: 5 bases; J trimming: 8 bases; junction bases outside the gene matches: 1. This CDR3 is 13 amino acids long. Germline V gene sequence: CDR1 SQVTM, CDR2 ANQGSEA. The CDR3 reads CSVRTSGRDEQFF. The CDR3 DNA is TGCAGCGTTCGGACTAGCGGGAGGGATGAGCAGTTCTTC.

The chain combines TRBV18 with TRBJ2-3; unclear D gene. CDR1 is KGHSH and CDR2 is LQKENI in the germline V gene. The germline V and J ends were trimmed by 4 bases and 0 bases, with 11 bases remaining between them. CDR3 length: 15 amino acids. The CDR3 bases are TGTGCCAGCTCACTTAATTATGTGAGCACAGATACGCAGTATTTT. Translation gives CASSLNYVSTDTQYF.

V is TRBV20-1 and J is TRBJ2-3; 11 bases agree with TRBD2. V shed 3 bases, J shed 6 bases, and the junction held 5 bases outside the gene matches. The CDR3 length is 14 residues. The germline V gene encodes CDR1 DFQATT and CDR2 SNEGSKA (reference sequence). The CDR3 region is CSASMGLAADTQYF. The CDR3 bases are TGCAGTGCTAGTATGGGACTAGCGGCTGATACGCAGTATTTT.

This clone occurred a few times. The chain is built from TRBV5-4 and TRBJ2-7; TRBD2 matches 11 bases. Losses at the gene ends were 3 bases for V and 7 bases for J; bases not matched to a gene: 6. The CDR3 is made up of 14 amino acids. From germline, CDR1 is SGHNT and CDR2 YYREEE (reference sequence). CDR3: CASSWSGTSGEQYF. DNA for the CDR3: TGTGCCAGCAGCTGGTCCGGGACTAGCGGTGAGCAGTACTTC.

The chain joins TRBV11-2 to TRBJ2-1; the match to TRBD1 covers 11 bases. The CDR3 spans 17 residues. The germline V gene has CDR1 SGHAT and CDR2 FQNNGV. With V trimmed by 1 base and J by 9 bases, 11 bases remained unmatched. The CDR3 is CASSLVGPGQGGAEQFF. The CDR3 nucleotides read TGTGCCAGCAGCTTAGTAGGCCCGGGACAGGGGGGCGCTGAGCAGTTCTTC.

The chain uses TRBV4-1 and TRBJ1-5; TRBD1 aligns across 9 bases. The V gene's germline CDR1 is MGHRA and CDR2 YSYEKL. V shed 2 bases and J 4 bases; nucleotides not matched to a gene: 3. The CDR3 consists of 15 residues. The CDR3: CASSQPDRGNQPQHF. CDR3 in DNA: TGCGCCAGCAGCCAACCGGACAGGGGAAATCAGCCCCAGCATTTT.

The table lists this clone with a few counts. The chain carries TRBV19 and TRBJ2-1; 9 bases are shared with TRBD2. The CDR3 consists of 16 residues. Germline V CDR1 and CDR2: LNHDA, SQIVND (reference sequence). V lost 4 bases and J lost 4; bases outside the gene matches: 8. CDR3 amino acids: CASSKREASGYNEQFF. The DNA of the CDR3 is TGTGCCAGTAGTAAGCGGGAGGCCTCTGGGTACAATGAGCAGTTCTTC.

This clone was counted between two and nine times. The CDR3 bases are TGTGCCAGCAGTTACGCGGCAGCTAACTATGGCTACACCTTC. This gives the protein CASSYAAANYGYTF. The rearrangement joins TRBV6-5 to TRBJ1-2; D not resolved. The CDR3 consists of 14 residues. Per germline, CDR1 MNHEY and CDR2 SVGAGI. Trimming stripped 2 bases from V and 0 bases from J, with 7 bases between.